A single sample gave rise to the 27 T cell receptor beta chains below, sequenced in a study of molecular identifiers for immune sequencing clone quantification. Using its own MiXCR run on the PCR reads, TCRdb lists one record per CDR3 protein. The sample has around 320,000 distinct CDR3 sequences; 24% are singletons. Material: naive CD8+ T cells from blood, with Jurkat cell RNA spiked in. Subset here: FACS-sorted CD8+CD4-CCR7+CD45RA+ naive T cells. These receptors were taken from a human donor in good health. Some libraries in this study had Jurkat cell RNA spiked in.

This chain connects TRBV7-9 to TRBJ2-3; D is possibly TRBD1 or TRBD2 (6 bases each). The germline CDR1 and CDR2 sequences are SEHNR and FQNEAQ (reference sequence). The V and J ends lost 1 base and 6 bases respectively, with 11 bases between them. The CDR3 consists of 14 residues. The CDR3, as DNA: TGTGCCAGCAGCTTAGTTCAGGGGAGGGATACGCAGTATTTT. It translates to CASSLVQGRDTQYF.

The J gene is TRBJ2-4, the V gene TRBV19; 9 bases agree with TRBD1. The CDR3 length is 15 residues. The germline CDR1 and CDR2 sequences are LNHDA and SQIVND (reference sequence). V gave up 5 bases and J gave up 10 bases; unmatched junction bases: 12. CDR3 coding DNA: TGTGCCAGTAGTCCCAAACGACAGGGGGGACGGATTCAGTACTTC. Its translation is CASSPKRQGGRIQYF.

Comment on this clonotype: A much larger clone differs from this one at a single base, so this may be a read error. The rearrangement joins TRBV6-6 to TRBJ2-3; D is unclear. This CDR3 has 12 residues. Germline V gene lookup returns CDR1 MNHNY and CDR2 SVGAGI (reference sequence). The V gene lost 7 bases and the J gene lost 6 bases, with 11 bases spanning the gap. CDR3 DNA sequence: TGTGCCAGCATTTCCGATAGCGATACGCAGTATTTT. It specifies CASISDSDTQYF.

This clonotype was found many times. The chain combines TRBV7-6 with TRBJ2-5; 11 bases are shared with TRBD2. This CDR3 has 14 amino acids. Germline lookup yields CDR1 SGHVS and CDR2 FNYEAQ. V gave up 5 bases and J gave up 4 bases; unmatched junction bases: 3. CDR3 in amino acids: CASSLSGRGETQYF. DNA of the CDR3: TGTGCCAGCAGCCTTAGCGGGAGGGGAGAGACCCAGTACTTC.

On this clonotype itself: A much larger clone differs from this one at a single base, so this may be a read error. V and J are TRBV28 and TRBJ1-5; D is possibly TRBD1 (5 bases). The CDR3 runs 15 residues. V lost 5 bases, J lost 1 base, and 12 bases lay in between. Germline assignment: CDR1 MDHEN and CDR2 SYDVKM. The CDR3 DNA reads as TGTGCCAGCAGTCTTCGAGGGACGAGCAATCAGCCCCAGCATTTT. It specifies CASSLRGTSNQPQHF.

The chain recombines TRBV9 with TRBJ2-3; 12 bases align to TRBD2. From germline, CDR1 is SGDLS and CDR2 YYNGEE. CDR3 length equals 15 residues. The CDR3 DNA reads as TGTCCCCCCAGCGTGACTAGCGGGGGACTAGATACGCAGTATTTT. Translating gives CPPSVTSGGLDTQYF.

The chain combines TRBV11-2 with TRBJ2-1, with D possibly matching TRBD1 (5 bases). Germline CDR1 and CDR2: SGHAT and FQNNGV. The ends were cut back, 2 bases at V and 3 bases at J, with 14 bases in the middle. CDR3 length equals 16 residues. The CDR3 reads CASSLIDSEYYNEQFF. DNA for the CDR3: TGTGCCAGCAGCTTAATTGACAGCGAGTACTACAATGAGCAGTTCTTC.

A note on this clonotype: A read error may be the cause here, since a much bigger clone is one base away. This rearrangement joins TRBV28 to TRBJ2-3, with D tentatively TRBD2 (6 bases). Germline assignment: CDR1 MDHEN and CDR2 SYDVKM. The CDR3 totals 18 residues. The chain's CDR3 is CANSTRQRGVWFADTQYF. CDR3 coding DNA: TGTGCCAACAGTACCCGACAGCGCGGGGTCTGGTTCGCAGATACGCAGTATTTT.

This clonotype turned up a few times. The chain uses TRBV13 and TRBJ1-1, with D possibly TRBD1 on 5 matching bases. The CDR3 consists of 12 residues. Per germline, CDR1 PRHDT and CDR2 FYEKMQ (reference sequence). V lost 5 bases, J lost 7 bases, and 11 bases lay in between. The CDR3 loop reads CASSPTRVEAFF. CDR3 nucleotide sequence: TGTGCCAGCAGCCCGACCAGGGTTGAAGCTTTCTTT.

Of note for this clonotype: This may stem from a read error, because a much larger clone lies one nucleotide away. This chain uses TRBV7-9 with TRBJ2-7, with D possibly being TRBD2 (6 bases). V lost 5 bases and J lost 2, with 13 bases in between. CDR3 length equals 14 residues. Germline lookup yields CDR1 SEHNR and CDR2 FQNEAQ (reference sequence). CDR3 amino acids: CASSPTGEPYEQYF. The CDR3 coding sequence is TGTGCCAGCAGCCCTACGGGAGAACCCTACGAGCAGTACTTC.

This clonotype has a count of ten or more. The rearrangement links TRBV7-2 to TRBJ2-3, with TRBD1 matching over 10 bases. The CDR3 totals 16 residues. Germline V gives CDR1 SGHTA, CDR2 FQGNSA. After removal of 5 bases from V and 6 bases from J, the junction contained 11 bases not matched to a gene. The chain's CDR3 is CASSPSWTGGLDTQYF. CDR3 DNA: TGTGCCAGCAGCCCGTCCTGGACAGGGGGTTTGGATACGCAGTATTTT.

This clonotype appeared many times. This chain links TRBV5-4 with TRBJ2-3; 11 bases align to TRBD2. Unmatched junction bases numbered 8, after V lost 3 bases and J lost 5 bases. The CDR3 runs to 16 residues. CDR1 and CDR2 (germline): SGHNT, YYREEE (reference sequence). The CDR3 is CASSSFSGRAEDTQYF. Written as DNA, the CDR3 is TGTGCCAGCAGCTCGTTTAGCGGGAGGGCGGAAGATACGCAGTATTTT.

This clonotype was counted once. A clone one base away is much larger, so this may be a read error. The CDR3 does not end in the conserved phenylalanine or tryptophan, so this is likely a read error. The chain joins TRBV12-5 to TRBJ2-1; 9 nucleotides line up with TRBD1. Germline V gene data show CDR1 as LGHNT and CDR2 as FRNRAP. There are 15 residues in the CDR3. Trimming took 6 bases from V and 12 from J; bases not matched to a gene: 15. CDR3 bases: TGTGCTAGTGGCCTCCGGGACAGGGTTTCTTTAGGGCAGTTCTAC. This codes for CASGLRDRVSLGQFY.

This clonotype was seen more than once but under ten times. The rearrangement links TRBV7-9 to TRBJ2-3; 9 bases line up with TRBD2. This CDR3 region has 17 residues. Germline V lookup: CDR1 SEHNR, CDR2 FQNEAQ (reference sequence). J gave up 2 bases and V 4 bases, and 10 bases lay outside the gene matches. CDR3 in amino acids: CASSSTRTSAYTDTQYF. The DNA of the CDR3 is TGTGCCAGCAGCTCCACTCGGACTAGCGCCTACACAGATACGCAGTATTTT.

This chain joins TRBV7-3 and TRBJ2-1; D perhaps matches TRBD2 (5 bases). The length of the CDR3 is 15 residues. Trimming stripped 1 base from V and 8 bases from J, with 15 bases between. The germline gives CDR1 SGHTA, CDR2 FQGTGA. The CDR3 coding sequence is TGTGCCAGCAGCTTAAATACGGGATGTACCTATGAGCAGTTCTTC. It yields the protein CASSLNTGCTYEQFF.

The chain carries TRBV3-1 and TRBJ2-1; 11 nucleotides align to TRBD1. Germline-derived CDR1 and CDR2 are LGHDT and YNNKEL (reference sequence). J was trimmed by 4 bases and V by 0 bases; bases with no gene match: 2. This CDR3 contains 16 residues. This CDR3 reads CASSQERDRGYNEQFF. The CDR3, as DNA: TGTGCCAGCAGCCAAGAGAGGGACAGGGGGTACAATGAGCAGTTCTTC.

The chain is built from TRBV27 and TRBJ2-7; no firm D call. The germline CDR1 and CDR2 sequences are MNHEY and SMNVEV (reference sequence). The CDR3 sequence is 14 residues long. Deletions cut 7 bases from V and 3 bases from J, with 16 bases between. CDR3 sequence (DNA): TGTGCCAGCACCCCTGTGGGCAAGATCTACGAGCAGTACTTC. This sequence encodes CASTPVGKIYEQYF.

This clonotype was detected a few times. The chain couples TRBV28 to TRBJ2-7; D perhaps matches TRBD2 (6 bases). The CDR3 covers 13 residues. Germline V lookup: CDR1 MDHEN, CDR2 SYDVKM. V was pared by 7 bases and J by 7 bases, with 17 bases between. The CDR3 sequence is CASNPGVIGEQYF. Written as DNA, the CDR3 is TGTGCCAGCAATCCGGGGGTCATAGGGGAGCAGTACTTC.

The gene calls are TRBV16 and TRBJ2-2; D uncertain. Trimming stripped 2 bases from V and 2 bases from J, with 9 bases between. CDR3 size: 15 residues. The germline gives CDR1 KGHSY, CDR2 FQNENV. In DNA, the CDR3 is TGTGCCAGCAGCCAAAACAGCCTTAACACCGGGGAGCTGTTTTTT. This encodes CASSQNSLNTGELFF. Looking up the rest from reference TRBV16 and TRBJ2-2 gives the full variable domain: GEEVAQTPKHLVRGEGQKAKLYCAPIKGHSYVFWYQQVLKNEFKFLISFQNENVFDETGMPKERFSAKCLPNSPCSLEIQATKLEDSAVYFCASSQNSLNTGELFFGEGSRLTVL.

This clonotype was counted at least ten times. The V gene is TRBV7-9, the J gene TRBJ2-4, with D hard to call. The CDR3 is 16 amino acids. Deletions cut 4 bases from V and 0 bases from J, with 13 bases between. Germline CDR1 and CDR2: SEHNR and FQNEAQ (reference sequence). The CDR3 DNA sequence: TGTGCCAGCAGCTCATATAGAGAGCTAGCCAAAAACATTCAGTACTTC. This encodes CASSSYRELAKNIQYF.

The rearrangement uses TRBV4-1 and TRBJ1-1, with D tentatively TRBD1 (5 bases). The CDR3 is made up of 15 amino acids. V was shortened by 2 bases and J by 1 base, with 11 bases between the two germline ends. Looked up from germline, CDR1 is MGHRA and CDR2 is YSYEKL. CDR3 nucleotides: TGCGCCAGCAGCCAAATCATAGACAGGAACACTGAAGCTTTCTTT. Translation: CASSQIIDRNTEAFF.

The table lists this clonotype with a few counts. This chain connects TRBV4-1 to TRBJ2-7; possible D gene TRBD2, 5 bases. The V end lost 6 bases, the J end lost 2 bases, and 17 bases lay between the germline ends. There are 15 residues in the CDR3. CDR1 MGHRA and CDR2 YSYEKL come from the germline V gene. CDR3: CASRFDEAGTYEQYF. CDR3 nucleotides: TGCGCCAGCAGATTTGACGAAGCCGGGACCTACGAGCAGTACTTC.

This clonotype came up many times. This chain joins TRBV29-1 and TRBJ1-1; D is unresolved. Between the trimmed V and J ends, which lost 1 base and 7 bases, there was a span of 10 bases. This CDR3 has 12 residues. The germline CDR1 and CDR2 sequences are SQVTM and ANQGSEA. The CDR3 region has the DNA TGCAGCGTTGAAGTGGTAACGGGTGAAGCTTTCTTT. It is translated as CSVEVVTGEAFF.

This clonotype appeared many times. V gene TRBV12-3 or TRBV12-4 combines with J gene TRBJ1-1; 8 bases fit TRBD1. Trimming at V came to 6 bases and at J to 4 bases, leaving 7 bases not matched to a gene. The CDR3 is 14 residues long. The DNA for the CDR3 is TGTGCCAGCAGCCGAACCACAGGGGGCACTGAAGCTTTCTTT. Translating gives CASSRTTGGTEAFF.

The sample holds many counts of this clonotype. The V call is TRBV29-1, the J call TRBJ2-7; TRBD1 or TRBD2 may be the D gene (5 bases each). The CDR3 has 16 amino acids. Germline V gene lookup returns CDR1 SQVTM and CDR2 ANQGSEA. Trimming took 3 bases from V and 3 from J, leaving 21 bases between them. In DNA, the CDR3 is TGCAGCGTTGAGCGGATTGGGTCGGGGCAGGTCTACGAGCAGTACTTC. Amino acid sequence: CSVERIGSGQVYEQYF.

With regard to this clonotype: It may be a read error: a sequence one base away is much more abundant. This is likely a read error, given that the CDR3 carries no conserved phenylalanine or tryptophan at its end. The V call is TRBV29-1, the J call TRBJ2-5; TRBD1 might be the D (5 bases). The germline V gene has CDR1 SQVTM and CDR2 ANQGSEA. This CDR3 region has 12 residues. Trimming removed 6 bases from V and 2 bases from J, with 10 bases in between. CDR3 DNA: TGCAGCGTGCTGACAGCGCAAGAGACCCAGTACTTA. It specifies CSVLTAQETQYL.

This clonotype showed up many times. The gene calls are TRBV5-4 and TRBJ2-4, with D unresolved. The V end lost 2 bases, the J end lost 2 bases, and 11 bases lay between the germline ends. CDR1 is SGHNT, CDR2 YYREEE, per germline (reference sequence). The CDR3 spans 15 residues. This CDR3 reads CASSLPSSPKNIQYF. Written as DNA, the CDR3 is TGTGCCAGCAGCTTACCGAGTAGCCCCAAAAACATTCAGTACTTC.